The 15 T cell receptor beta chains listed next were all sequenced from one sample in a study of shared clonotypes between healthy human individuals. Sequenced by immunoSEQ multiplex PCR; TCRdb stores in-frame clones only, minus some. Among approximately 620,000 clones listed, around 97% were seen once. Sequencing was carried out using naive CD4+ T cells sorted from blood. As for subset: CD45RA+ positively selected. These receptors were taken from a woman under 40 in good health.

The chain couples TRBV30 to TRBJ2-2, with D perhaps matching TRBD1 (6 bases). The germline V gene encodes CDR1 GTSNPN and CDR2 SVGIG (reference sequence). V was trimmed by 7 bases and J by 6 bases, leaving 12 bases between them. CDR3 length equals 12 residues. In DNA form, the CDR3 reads TGTGCCTTCGGACAGTTATCCGGGGAGCTGTTTTTT. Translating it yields CAFGQLSGELFF.

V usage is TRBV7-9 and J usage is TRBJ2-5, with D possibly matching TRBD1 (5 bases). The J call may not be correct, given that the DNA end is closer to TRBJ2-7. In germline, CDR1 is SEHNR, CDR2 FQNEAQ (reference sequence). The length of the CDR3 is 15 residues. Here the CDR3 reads CASSLGSGSGHEQYF. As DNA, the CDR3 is TGTGCCAGCAGCTTAGGTTCCGGGTCAGGGCACGAGCAGTACTTC.

In DNA, the CDR3 is TGTGCCAGCAGCGACGGGACAGCTAACTATGGCTACACCTTC. Translated: CASSDGTANYGYTF. This chain joins TRBV25-1 and TRBJ1-2, with 7 bases aligning to TRBD1. With V trimmed by 6 bases and J by 0 bases, 4 bases remained unmatched. The CDR3 runs 14 residues. Germline loops: CDR1 MGHDK, CDR2 SYGVNS.

The CDR3 loop is CASSFGLGTGELFF. In DNA form, the CDR3 reads TGTGCCAGCAGCTTTGGGTTGGGCACCGGGGAGCTGTTTTTT. This rearrangement joins TRBV7-8 to TRBJ2-2; no firm D call. Germline V gene data show CDR1 as SGHVS and CDR2 as FQNEAQ. The CDR3 consists of 14 residues. V lost 3 bases to trimming and J lost 4 bases, with 9 bases between them.

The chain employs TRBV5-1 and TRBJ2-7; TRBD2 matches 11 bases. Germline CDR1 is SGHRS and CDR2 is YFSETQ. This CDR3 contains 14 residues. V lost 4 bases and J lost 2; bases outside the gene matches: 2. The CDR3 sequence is CASSALAGAYEQYF. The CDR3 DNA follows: TGCGCCAGCAGCGCACTAGCGGGGGCCTACGAGCAGTACTTC.

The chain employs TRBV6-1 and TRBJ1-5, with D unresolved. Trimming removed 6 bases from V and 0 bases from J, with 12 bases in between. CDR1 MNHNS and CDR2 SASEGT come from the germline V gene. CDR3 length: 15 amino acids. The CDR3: CASSPGASSNQPQHF. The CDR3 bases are TGTGCCAGCAGCCCCGGTGCGAGTAGCAATCAGCCCCAGCATTTT.

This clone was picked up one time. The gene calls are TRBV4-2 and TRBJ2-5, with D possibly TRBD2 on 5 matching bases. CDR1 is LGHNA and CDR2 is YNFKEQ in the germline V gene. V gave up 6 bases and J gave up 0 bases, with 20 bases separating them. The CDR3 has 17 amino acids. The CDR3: CASSPGGGGSYQETQYF. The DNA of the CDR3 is TGTGCCAGCAGTCCTGGTGGAGGTGGGAGCTACCAAGAGACCCAGTACTTC.

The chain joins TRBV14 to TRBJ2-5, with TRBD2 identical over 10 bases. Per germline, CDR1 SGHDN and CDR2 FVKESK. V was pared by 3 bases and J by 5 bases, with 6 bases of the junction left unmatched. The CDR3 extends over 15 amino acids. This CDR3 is CASSHGLAGVETQYF. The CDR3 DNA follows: TGTGCCAGCAGCCATGGGCTAGCGGGAGTGGAGACCCAGTACTTC.

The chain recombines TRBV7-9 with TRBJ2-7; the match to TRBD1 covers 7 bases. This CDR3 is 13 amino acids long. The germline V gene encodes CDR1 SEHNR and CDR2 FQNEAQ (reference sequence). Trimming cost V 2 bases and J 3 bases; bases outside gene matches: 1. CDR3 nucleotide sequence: TGTGCCAGCAGCTTACAGGGGGTCTACGAGCAGTACTTC. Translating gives CASSLQGVYEQYF.

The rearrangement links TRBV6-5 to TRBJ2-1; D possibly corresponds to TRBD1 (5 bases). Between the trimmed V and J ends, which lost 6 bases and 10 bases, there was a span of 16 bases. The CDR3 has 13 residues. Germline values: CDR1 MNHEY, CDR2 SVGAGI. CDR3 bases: TGTGCCAGCAGCCACGCGGCTTCAGGGGAGCAGTTCTTC. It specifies CASSHAASGEQFF.

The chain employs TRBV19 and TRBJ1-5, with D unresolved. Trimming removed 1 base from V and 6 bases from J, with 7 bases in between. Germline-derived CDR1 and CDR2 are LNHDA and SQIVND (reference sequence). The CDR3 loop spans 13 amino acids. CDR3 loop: CASSIAEFQPQHF. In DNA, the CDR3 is TGTGCCAGTAGTATAGCTGAGTTTCAGCCCCAGCATTTT.

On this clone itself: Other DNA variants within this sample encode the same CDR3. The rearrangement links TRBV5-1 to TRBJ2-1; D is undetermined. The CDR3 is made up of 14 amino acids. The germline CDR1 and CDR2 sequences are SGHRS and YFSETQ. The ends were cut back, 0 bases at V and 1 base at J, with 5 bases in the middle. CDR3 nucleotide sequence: TGCGCCAGCAGCTTGGGAGGATCCTACAATGAGCAGTTCTTC. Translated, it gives CASSLGGSYNEQFF.

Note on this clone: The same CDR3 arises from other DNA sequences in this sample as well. This chain's CDR3 is CASSPGLNEKLFF. CDR3 DNA sequence: TGTGCCAGCTCACCCGGGTTGAATGAAAAACTGTTTTTT. V and J are TRBV18 and TRBJ1-4; D is undetermined. The CDR3 totals 13 residues. Trimming pared 3 bases from V and 5 bases from J, leaving 7 bases between. CDR1 and CDR2 from the germline V gene are KGHSH and LQKENI.

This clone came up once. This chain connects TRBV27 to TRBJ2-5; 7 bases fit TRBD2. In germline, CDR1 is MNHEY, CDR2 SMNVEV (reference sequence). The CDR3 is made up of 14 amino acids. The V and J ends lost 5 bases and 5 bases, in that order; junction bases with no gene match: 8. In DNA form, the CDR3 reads TGTGCCAGCAGTGTGCGGGAGTGGGGGGAGACCCAGTACTTC. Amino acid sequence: CASSVREWGETQYF.

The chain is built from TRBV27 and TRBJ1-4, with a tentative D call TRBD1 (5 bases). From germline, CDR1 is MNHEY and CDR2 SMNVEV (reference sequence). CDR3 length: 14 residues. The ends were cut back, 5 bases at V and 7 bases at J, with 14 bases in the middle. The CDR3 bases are TGTGCCAGCAGTGTCGACAGTCTGAGTGAAAAACTGTTTTTT. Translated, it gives CASSVDSLSEKLFF.